Each of the 31 T cell receptor beta chains below was sequenced from the same sample in a study of breast tumors, draining lymph nodes, adjacent tissues. Samples came from axillary lymph nodes draining the breast cancer. Using its own MiXCR run on the multiplex PCR reads, TCRdb lists one record per CDR3 protein. The sample has 140,000 to 150,000 distinct CDR3 sequences; over 25% are singletons. The sample comprised axillary lymph node tissue. The source is a female donor with breast cancer. Some clones in this sample may be carry-over from other donors' samples.

This sequence joins TRBV6-1 and TRBJ1-1, with D unresolved. Looked up from germline, CDR1 is MNHNS and CDR2 is SASEGT. The ends were cut back, 5 bases at V and 4 bases at J, with 8 bases in the middle. The CDR3 has 12 residues. The CDR3 sequence: CASSTTTTEAFF. CDR3 nucleotide sequence: TGTGCCAGCAGTACGACTACCACTGAAGCTTTCTTT.

There are many counts of this clonotype. The chain recombines TRBV2 with TRBJ1-3; D not certain. CDR3 length: 15 residues. Germline V CDR1 and CDR2: SNHLY, FYNNEI. Trimming removed 3 bases from V and 0 bases from J, with 9 bases in between. The CDR3 protein is CASSDRWDSGNTIYF. CDR3 DNA sequence: TGTGCCAGCAGTGATCGCTGGGACTCTGGAAACACCATATATTTT.

This clonotype was detected a few times. V is TRBV6-6 and J is TRBJ2-3; TRBD2 aligns across 12 bases. V was clipped by 5 bases and J by 1 base; unmatched bases: 7. The germline CDR1 and CDR2 sequences are MNHNY and SVGAGI (reference sequence). The CDR3 sequence is 17 residues long. CDR3 in amino acids: CASSHLRTSGGTDTQYF. CDR3 sequence (DNA): TGTGCCAGCAGTCACCTTCGGACTAGCGGGGGCACAGATACGCAGTATTTT.

Many counts were recorded for this clonotype. The genes are TRBV2 and TRBJ2-5, with 9 bases lining up with TRBD2. Germline V gene lookup returns CDR1 SNHLY and CDR2 FYNNEI. The length of the CDR3 is 16 residues. The V segment lost 6 bases and the J segment 5 bases; nucleotides outside the gene matches: 13. The CDR3 protein is CASRLGLAGVGETQYF. The CDR3 nucleotides are TGTGCCAGCAGGCTGGGGTTAGCGGGGGTTGGGGAGACCCAGTACTTC.

In this sample, this clonotype turned up many times. The chain employs TRBV5-1 and TRBJ1-2; D call uncertain. V was clipped by 2 bases and J by 3 bases, with 8 bases between them. CDR1 SGHRS and CDR2 YFSETQ come from the germline V gene. The CDR3 is 13 residues long. The CDR3 is CASSFGGDYGYTF. DNA for the CDR3: TGCGCCAGCAGCTTCGGCGGTGACTATGGCTACACCTTC.

Concerning this clonotype: Its ends do not fully match the called genes, so a read error is possible. This chain joins TRBV24-1 and TRBJ2-1, with D perhaps TRBD1 or TRBD2 (5 bases each). Germline V gene sequence: CDR1 KGHDR, CDR2 SFDVKD. CDR3 size: 15 residues. CDR3 sequence: CAASDRGRTPDEQFF. As DNA, the CDR3 is TGTGCCGCCAGTGACCGGGGACGGACCCCCGACGAGCAGTTCTTC.

A few counts support this clonotype. A read error may explain this, as a much larger clone is one base away. Lacking the conserved final phenylalanine or tryptophan, this CDR3 likely reflects a read error. The rearrangement uses TRBV6-1 and TRBJ2-5, with a possible D match to TRBD1 (6 bases). Trimming shortened V by 2 bases and J by 5 bases, and 9 bases separated the two germline ends. Germline CDR1 and CDR2: MNHNS and SASEGT. This CDR3 spans 13 amino acids. DNA for the CDR3: TGTGCCAGCAGTGAATGGACAGTGGAGACCCAGTACTCC. Its protein product is CASSEWTVETQYS.

This clonotype has at least ten counts. DNA of the CDR3: TGTGCCAGCATGGTACAGCCCTTTGGCACAGATACGCAGTATTTT. It is translated as CASMVQPFGTDTQYF. The chain uses TRBV6-1 and TRBJ2-3; D call uncertain. The CDR3 contains 15 residues. V was trimmed by 7 bases and J by 1 base, leaving 15 bases between them. Per germline, CDR1 MNHNS and CDR2 SASEGT.

This clonotype was seen repeatedly, ten times or more. The chain employs TRBV19 and TRBJ2-7; 12 nucleotides agree with TRBD1. Germline V gene lookup returns CDR1 LNHDA and CDR2 SQIVND (reference sequence). The ends lost 10 bases at V and 4 bases at J; junction bases unmatched: 11. The CDR3 is 15 amino acids. The CDR3 nucleotides are TGTGCCACCCAGACGGGACAGGGGGCATCATACGAGCAGTACTTC. Translation: CATQTGQGASYEQYF. Full variable domain (rest looked up from reference TRBV19 and TRBJ2-7): DGGITQSPKYLFRKEGQNVTLSCEQNLNHDAMYWYRQDPGQGLRLIYYSQIVNDFQKGDIAEGYSVSREKKESFPLTVTSAQKNPTAFYLCATQTGQGASYEQYFGPGTRLTVT.

This clonotype was seen many times. This sequence joins TRBV19 and TRBJ1-5; D unresolved. V was pared by 5 bases and J by 0 bases, with 11 bases between. The CDR3 has 15 residues. Germline V gene data show CDR1 as LNHDA and CDR2 as SQIVND (reference sequence). This CDR3 is CASSVSTHSNQPQHF. The CDR3 DNA is TGTGCCAGTAGTGTCTCGACCCATAGCAATCAGCCCCAGCATTTT. Using reference TRBV19 and TRBJ1-5 for the parts outside the CDR3, the full variable domain is DGGITQSPKYLFRKEGQNVTLSCEQNLNHDAMYWYRQDPGQGLRLIYYSQIVNDFQKGDIAEGYSVSREKKESFPLTVTSAQKNPTAFYLCASSVSTHSNQPQHFGDGTRLSIL.

Note on this clonotype: Because the CDR3's place on the DNA is in doubt, the DNA is left out and the CDR3 is given as listed by TCRdb. V usage is TRBV11-3 and J usage is TRBJ1-6. The CDR3 extends over 22 residues, inclusive of both ends. Germline V gives CDR1 SGHNT, CDR2 YENEEA. CDR3 loop: CDSSFYICSARPGTGSNSPLHF.

In this sample, this clonotype turned up once. This chain joins TRBV12-3 or TRBV12-4 and TRBJ2-3; 13 bases agree with TRBD2. J gave up 7 bases and V 6 bases, and 7 bases lay outside the gene matches. The CDR3 contains 15 residues. CDR3 in DNA: TGTGCCAGCAGACTAGCGGGGGGGCAGAGGAATACGCAGTATTTT. Protein: CASRLAGGQRNTQYF.

The table lists this clonotype with many counts. The chain carries TRBV11-3 and TRBJ2-3; TRBD2 matches at 7 bases. Germline trimming cut 1 base from V and 1 base from J; bases unmatched to any gene: 8. The germline CDR1 and CDR2 sequences are SGHNT and YENEEA. The CDR3 runs 17 residues. The CDR3 sequence is CASSLVAGGGGTDTQYF. In DNA, the CDR3 is TGTGCCAGCAGCTTAGTGGCTGGCGGGGGAGGCACAGATACGCAGTATTTT.

This clonotype occurred once. One end of the junction varies from germline; a read error may be responsible. The chain carries TRBV7-2 and TRBJ1-6, with D possibly being TRBD1 (5 bases). Germline CDR1 SGHTA, CDR2 FQGNSA. The CDR3 contains 16 residues. In DNA, the CDR3 is TGCGCCAGCAGCCAAGAGCCTCGGGGGAATAATTCACCCCTCCACTTT. The encoded protein is CASSQEPRGNNSPLHF.

At least ten counts were recorded for this clonotype. J is TRBJ2-1 and V is TRBV5-1; 9 bases align to TRBD2. With 1 base clipped from V and 12 bases from J, the junction kept 11 bases outside the gene matches. This CDR3 region has 15 residues. The germline gives CDR1 SGHRS, CDR2 YFSETQ. CDR3 in DNA: TGCGCCAGCAGCTTGATCGCTAGCGGGGCGTTTAGGCAGTTCTTC. Its protein product is CASSLIASGAFRQFF. The full variable domain, in which reference TRBV5-1 and TRBJ2-1 provide the parts outside the CDR3, is KAGVTQTPRYLIKTRGQQVTLSCSPISGHRSVSWYQQTPGQGLQFLFEYFSETQRNKGNFPGRFSGRQFSNSRSEMNVSTLELGDSALYLCASSLIASGAFRQFFGPGTRLTVL.

With respect to this clonotype: Being one base from a much bigger clone, this may be a read error. The chain recombines TRBV6-1 with TRBJ2-2; D ambiguous. The CDR3 length is 15 residues. Germline CDR1 MNHNS, CDR2 SASEGT. The CDR3 DNA sequence: TGTGCCAGCAGTCAAGCGCGTGGGAACACCGGGGAGCTGTTTTTT. As protein: CASSQARGNTGELFF.

Only a few counts were recorded for this clonotype. The chain combines TRBV19 with TRBJ1-5; D is undetermined. In germline, CDR1 is LNHDA, CDR2 SQIVND (reference sequence). Trimming cost V 5 bases and J 10 bases, with 0 bases left between them. The CDR3 totals 8 residues. Here the CDR3 DNA reads TGTGCCAGTAGTCCCCAGCATTTT. Amino acids: CASSPQHF.

Details on this clonotype: A much larger clone lies a single base off, so this may be a read error. The rearrangement links TRBV20-1 to TRBJ2-4; D not resolved. Germline CDR1 and CDR2: DFQATT and SNEGSKA (reference sequence). This CDR3 has 10 amino acids. The CDR3 protein is CGARGKLQYF. The DNA for the CDR3 is TGCGGTGCTAGAGGAAAACTGCAGTACTTC.

This clonotype was found many times. CDR3 DNA: TGTGCCAGCAGCTTAGCAGGGGGCCGTGGGGGTAACATTCAGTACTTC. This encodes CASSLAGGRGGNIQYF. The chain carries TRBV7-9 and TRBJ2-4; 7 nucleotides agree with TRBD1. The junction had 9 bases not matched to a gene; V was cut back by 0 bases and J by 7 bases. CDR3 length: 16 residues. CDR1 is SEHNR and CDR2 is FQNEAQ in the germline V gene (reference sequence).

Many counts were recorded for this clonotype. The chain has TRBV7-9 and TRBJ1-1, with TRBD1 identical over 8 bases. Germline assignment: CDR1 SEHNR and CDR2 FQNEAQ (reference sequence). The CDR3 totals 14 residues. With 2 bases clipped from V and 4 bases from J, the junction kept 3 bases outside the gene matches. The CDR3 protein is CASSLPDRGTEAFF. The CDR3 bases are TGTGCCAGCAGCTTACCCGACAGGGGCACTGAAGCTTTCTTT.

This clonotype was counted at least ten times. The V and J genes are TRBV11-1 and TRBJ2-7; weak D call: TRBD1 (5 bases). Germline V gene sequence: CDR1 SGHAT, CDR2 FQDESV (reference sequence). The germline V and J ends were trimmed by 4 bases and 3 bases, with 7 bases remaining between them. This CDR3 has 12 amino acids. The chain's CDR3 is CASSSTGYEQYV. The CDR3, as DNA: TGTGCCAGCAGCTCTACAGGCTACGAGCAGTACGTC.

This clonotype was detected only a few times. The chain recombines TRBV11-1 with TRBJ1-1, with D maybe TRBD1 (5 bases). The V end was cut by 5 bases, the J end by 10 bases, with 23 bases between. There are 15 residues in the CDR3. Germline V CDR1 and CDR2: SGHAT, FQDESV (reference sequence). The CDR3 is CASSLPPPGSGGAFF. CDR3 sequence (DNA): TGTGCCAGCAGCCTACCTCCCCCAGGCTCGGGGGGAGCTTTCTTT.

A note on this clonotype: Without the conserved terminal phenylalanine or tryptophan, this CDR3 likely stems from a read error. This chain connects TRBV19 to TRBJ1-2; D might be TRBD1 (6 bases). Trimming pared 4 bases from V and 6 bases from J, leaving 18 bases between. Germline assignment: CDR1 LNHDA and CDR2 SQIVND (reference sequence). This CDR3 spans 15 amino acids. The CDR3 sequence is CASSTPGDSRDGYTL. CDR3 coding DNA: TGTGCCAGTAGTACCCCAGGGGACTCGAGGGATGGCTACACCCTC.

Worth noting for this clonotype: A much bigger clone sits one base away, suggesting this may be a read error. The chain couples TRBV20-1 to TRBJ2-1; either TRBD1 or TRBD2 may supply D (6 bases each). The CDR3 sequence is 15 residues long. Trimming shortened V by 4 bases and J by 3 bases, and 16 bases separated the two germline ends. CDR1 DFQATT and CDR2 SNEGSKA come from the germline V gene (reference sequence). The CDR3 bases are TGCAGTGCTACCTCGGAGGGGGGTCTCTACAATGAGCAGTTCTTC. This gives the protein CSATSEGGLYNEQFF.

The gene calls are TRBV20-1 and TRBJ2-1; 14 bases line up with TRBD2. This CDR3 spans 14 amino acids. V dropped 5 bases and J dropped 7; count of bases not matched to a gene: 4. Per the germline V gene, CDR1 is DFQATT and CDR2 is SNEGSKA (reference sequence). CDR3 DNA sequence: TGCAGTGCTGAGACTAGCGGGGGGGCGAATGAGCAGTTCTTC. It yields the protein CSAETSGGANEQFF.

This clonotype has ten or more counts. A read error may explain this, as a much larger clone is one base away. The V gene is TRBV20-1, the J gene TRBJ1-2, with D uncertain. Germline CDR1 reads DFQATT; CDR2 reads SNEGSKA (reference sequence). V dropped 2 bases and J dropped 10 bases, with 17 bases sitting between them. This CDR3 has 13 residues. This chain's CDR3 is CSARMANREAYTF. The CDR3 DNA reads TGCAGTGCTAGAATGGCCAACCGGGAGGCCTACACCTTC.

The table lists this clonotype with a few counts. V is TRBV5-1 and J is TRBJ1-1; D unresolved. The CDR3 covers 15 residues. Looked up from germline, CDR1 is SGHRS and CDR2 is YFSETQ. Trimming took 0 bases from V and 0 from J, leaving 9 bases between them. CDR3 sequence: CASSLVPGLNTEAFF. In DNA, the CDR3 is TGCGCCAGCAGCTTGGTTCCAGGCCTGAACACTGAAGCTTTCTTT.

This clonotype was seen many times. This rearrangement joins TRBV2 to TRBJ2-7, with D possibly matching TRBD1 (5 bases). CDR1 SNHLY and CDR2 FYNNEI come from the germline V gene. This CDR3 region has 13 residues. The germline V and J ends were trimmed by 4 bases and 3 bases, with 10 bases remaining between them. The CDR3 region is CASSGTRNYEQYF. In nucleotides, the CDR3 is TGTGCCAGCAGTGGGACACGTAACTACGAGCAGTACTTC.

The chain is built from TRBV25-1 and TRBJ2-5; either TRBD1 or TRBD2 may supply D (5 bases each). The CDR3 covers 16 residues. CDR1 is MGHDK and CDR2 is SYGVNS in the germline V gene. The DNA of the CDR3 is TGTGCTAGAGATAGCCTAGAGGGGTGGCGCGGAGAGACCCAGTACTTC. Translation gives CARDSLEGWRGETQYF.

Many counts were recorded for this clonotype. The V call is TRBV19, the J call TRBJ2-7; 8 bases map to TRBD1. The CDR3 totals 13 residues. Germline V lookup: CDR1 LNHDA, CDR2 SQIVND (reference sequence). V lost 6 bases, J lost 5 bases, and 6 bases stayed unmatched. CDR3 sequence (DNA): TGTGCCAGTAGGCTGACAGGGGTCAACGAGCAGTACTTC. Translation: CASRLTGVNEQYF.

This clonotype was counted many times. The V call is TRBV2, the J call TRBJ2-1; D is perhaps TRBD1 (6 bases). The CDR3 length is 16 residues. The germline V gene has CDR1 SNHLY and CDR2 FYNNEI. Trimming pared 8 bases from V and 4 bases from J, leaving 21 bases between. CDR3 residues: CASGGPPIGFYNEQFF. The CDR3 DNA follows: TGTGCCAGCGGGGGCCCCCCCATCGGGTTTTACAATGAGCAGTTCTTC.